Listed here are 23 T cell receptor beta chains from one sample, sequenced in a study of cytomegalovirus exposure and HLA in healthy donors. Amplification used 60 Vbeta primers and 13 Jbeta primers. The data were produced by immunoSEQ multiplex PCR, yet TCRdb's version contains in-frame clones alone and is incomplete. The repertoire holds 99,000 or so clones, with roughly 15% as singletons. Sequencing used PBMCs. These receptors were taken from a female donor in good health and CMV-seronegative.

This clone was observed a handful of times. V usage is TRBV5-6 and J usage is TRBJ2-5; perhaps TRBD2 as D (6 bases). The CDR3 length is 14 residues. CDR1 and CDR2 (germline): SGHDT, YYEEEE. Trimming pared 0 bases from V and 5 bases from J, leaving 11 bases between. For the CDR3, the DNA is TGTGCCAGCAGCTTGGTCGGGGGATCGGAGACCCAGTACTTC. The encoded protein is CASSLVGGSETQYF.

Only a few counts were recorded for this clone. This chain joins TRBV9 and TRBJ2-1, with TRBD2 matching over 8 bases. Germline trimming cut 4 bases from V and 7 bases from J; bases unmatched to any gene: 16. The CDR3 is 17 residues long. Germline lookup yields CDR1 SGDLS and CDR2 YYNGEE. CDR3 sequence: CASSPAPTSGLWNEQFF. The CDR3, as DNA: TGTGCCAGCAGCCCCGCCCCCACTAGCGGCTTATGGAATGAGCAGTTCTTC. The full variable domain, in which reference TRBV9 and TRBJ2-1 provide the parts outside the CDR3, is DSGVTQTPKHLITATGQRVTLRCSPRSGDLSVYWYQQSLDQGLQFLIQYYNGEERAKGNILERFSAQQFPDLHSELNLSSLELGDSALYFCASSPAPTSGLWNEQFFGPGTRLTVL.

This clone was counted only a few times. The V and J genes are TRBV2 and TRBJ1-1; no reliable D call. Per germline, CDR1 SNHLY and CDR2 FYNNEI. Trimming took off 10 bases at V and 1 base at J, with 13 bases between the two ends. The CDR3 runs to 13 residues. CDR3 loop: CATLREKNTEAFF. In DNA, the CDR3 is TGTGCCACCCTCCGGGAAAAGAACACTGAAGCTTTCTTT.

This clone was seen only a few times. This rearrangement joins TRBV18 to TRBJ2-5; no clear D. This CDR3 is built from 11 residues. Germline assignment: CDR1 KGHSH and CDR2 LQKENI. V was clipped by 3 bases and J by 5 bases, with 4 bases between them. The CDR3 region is CASSPEETQYF. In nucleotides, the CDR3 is TGTGCCAGCTCACCCGAGGAGACCCAGTACTTC.

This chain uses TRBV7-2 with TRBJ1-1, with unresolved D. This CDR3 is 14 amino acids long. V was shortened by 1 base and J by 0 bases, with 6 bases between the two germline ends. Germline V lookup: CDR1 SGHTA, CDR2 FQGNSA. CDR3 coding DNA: TGTGCCAGCAGCTTAGTTGCTATGAACACTGAAGCTTTCTTT. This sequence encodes CASSLVAMNTEAFF. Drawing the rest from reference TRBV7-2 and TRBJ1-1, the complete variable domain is GAGVSQSPSNKVTEKGKDVELRCDPISGHTALYWYRQSLGQGLEFLIYFQGNSAPDKSGLPSDRFSAERTGGSVSTLTIQRTQQEDSAVYLCASSLVAMNTEAFFGQGTRLTVV.

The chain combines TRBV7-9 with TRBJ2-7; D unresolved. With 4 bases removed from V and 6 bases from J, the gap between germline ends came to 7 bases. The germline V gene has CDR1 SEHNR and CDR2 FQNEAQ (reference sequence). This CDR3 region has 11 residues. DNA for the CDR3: TGTGCCAGCAGCTCGTCCGGCGAGCAGTACTTC. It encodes CASSSSGEQYF.

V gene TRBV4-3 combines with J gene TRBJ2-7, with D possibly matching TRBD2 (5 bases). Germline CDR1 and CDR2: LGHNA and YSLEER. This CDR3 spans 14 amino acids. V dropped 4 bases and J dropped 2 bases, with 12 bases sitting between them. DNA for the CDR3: TGCGCCAGCAGCCGCTCAGGAGGAACCTACGAGCAGTACTTC. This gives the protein CASSRSGGTYEQYF.

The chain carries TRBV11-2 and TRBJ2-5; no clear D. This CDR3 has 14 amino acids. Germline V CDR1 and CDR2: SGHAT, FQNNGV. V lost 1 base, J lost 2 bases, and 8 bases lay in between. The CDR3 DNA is TGTGCCAGCAGCTTAGGGGCTCCTCAAGAGACCCAGTACTTC. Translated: CASSLGAPQETQYF.

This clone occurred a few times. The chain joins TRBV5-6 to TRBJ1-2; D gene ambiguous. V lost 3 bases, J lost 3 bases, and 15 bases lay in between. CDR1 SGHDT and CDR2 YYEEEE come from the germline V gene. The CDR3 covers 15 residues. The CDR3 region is CASSSPSDGDYGYTF. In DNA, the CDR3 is TGTGCCAGCAGCTCCCCGAGTGATGGTGACTATGGCTACACCTTC.

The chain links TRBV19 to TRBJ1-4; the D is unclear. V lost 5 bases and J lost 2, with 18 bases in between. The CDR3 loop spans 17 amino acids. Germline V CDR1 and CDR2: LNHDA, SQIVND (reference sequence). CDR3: CASSRTPGGGTNEKLFF. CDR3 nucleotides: TGTGCCAGTAGTCGGACGCCTGGAGGAGGGACTAATGAAAAACTGTTTTTT.

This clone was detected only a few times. The CDR3 region is CASSQGTLKRGNQPQHF. CDR3 nucleotide sequence: TGTGCCAGCAGCCAAGGGACTCTCAAGAGGGGCAATCAGCCCCAGCATTTT. The chain is built from TRBV4-2 and TRBJ1-5; D ambiguous. Germline V gene sequence: CDR1 LGHNA, CDR2 YNFKEQ. The CDR3 runs 17 residues. V lost 1 base to trimming and J lost 2 bases, with 15 bases between them.

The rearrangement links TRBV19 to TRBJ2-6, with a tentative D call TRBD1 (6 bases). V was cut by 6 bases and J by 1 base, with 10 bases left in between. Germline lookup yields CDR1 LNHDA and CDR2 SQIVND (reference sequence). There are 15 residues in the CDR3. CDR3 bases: TGTGCCAGTAGCCTTACAGGGTCTGGGGCCAACGTCCTGACTTTC. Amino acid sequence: CASSLTGSGANVLTF.

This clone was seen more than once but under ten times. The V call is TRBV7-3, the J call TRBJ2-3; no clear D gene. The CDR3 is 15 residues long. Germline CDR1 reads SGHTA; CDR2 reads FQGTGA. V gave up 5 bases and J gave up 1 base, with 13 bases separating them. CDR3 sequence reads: CASSRDGYGTDTQYF. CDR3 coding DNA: TGTGCCAGCAGCCGCGACGGGTATGGCACAGATACGCAGTATTTT.

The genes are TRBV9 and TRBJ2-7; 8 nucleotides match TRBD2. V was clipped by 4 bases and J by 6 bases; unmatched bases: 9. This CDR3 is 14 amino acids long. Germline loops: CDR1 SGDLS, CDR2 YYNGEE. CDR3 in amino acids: CASSRGGVAGEQYF. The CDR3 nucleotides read TGTGCCAGCAGCCGGGGGGGGGTTGCAGGCGAGCAGTACTTC.

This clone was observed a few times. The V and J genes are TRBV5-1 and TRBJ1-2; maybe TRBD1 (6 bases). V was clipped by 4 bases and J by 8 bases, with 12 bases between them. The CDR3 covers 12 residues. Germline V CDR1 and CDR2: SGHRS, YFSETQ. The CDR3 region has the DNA TGCGCCAGCAGCACGGACAGCTACGGCTACACCTTC. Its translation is CASSTDSYGYTF.

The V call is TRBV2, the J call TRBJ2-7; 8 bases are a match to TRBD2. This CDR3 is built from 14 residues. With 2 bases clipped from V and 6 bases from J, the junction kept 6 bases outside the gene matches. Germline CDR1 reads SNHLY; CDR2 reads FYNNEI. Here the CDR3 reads CASSEQRGFSEQYF. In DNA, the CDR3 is TGTGCCAGCAGTGAACAGCGGGGGTTTAGCGAGCAGTACTTC.

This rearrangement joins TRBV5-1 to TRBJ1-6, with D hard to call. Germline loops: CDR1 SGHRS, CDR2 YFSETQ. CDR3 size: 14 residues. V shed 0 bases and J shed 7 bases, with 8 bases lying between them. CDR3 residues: CASSLDSANSPLHF. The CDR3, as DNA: TGCGCCAGCAGCTTGGACAGTGCAAATTCACCCCTCCACTTT.

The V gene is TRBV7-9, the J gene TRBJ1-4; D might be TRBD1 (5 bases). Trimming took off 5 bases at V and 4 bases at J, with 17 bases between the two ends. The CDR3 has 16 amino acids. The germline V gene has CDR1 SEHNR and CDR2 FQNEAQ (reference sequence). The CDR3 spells CASSTDLGGFNEKLFF. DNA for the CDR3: TGTGCCAGCAGCACAGACCTCGGGGGATTTAATGAAAAACTGTTTTTT.

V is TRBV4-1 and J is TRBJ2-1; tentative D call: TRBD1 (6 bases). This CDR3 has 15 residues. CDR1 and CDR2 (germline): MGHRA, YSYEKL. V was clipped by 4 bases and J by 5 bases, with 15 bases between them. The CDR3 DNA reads TGCGCCAGCAGCCGCAAAGGGGGAGCGGACAATGAGCAGTTCTTC. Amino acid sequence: CASSRKGGADNEQFF.

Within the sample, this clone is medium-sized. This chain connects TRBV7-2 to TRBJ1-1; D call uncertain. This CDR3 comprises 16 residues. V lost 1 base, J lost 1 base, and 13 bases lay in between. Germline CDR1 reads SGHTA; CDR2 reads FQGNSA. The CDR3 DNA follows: TGTGCCAGCAGCTTAGAATGGGCAGGTCAGAACACTGAAGCTTTCTTT. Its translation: CASSLEWAGQNTEAFF.

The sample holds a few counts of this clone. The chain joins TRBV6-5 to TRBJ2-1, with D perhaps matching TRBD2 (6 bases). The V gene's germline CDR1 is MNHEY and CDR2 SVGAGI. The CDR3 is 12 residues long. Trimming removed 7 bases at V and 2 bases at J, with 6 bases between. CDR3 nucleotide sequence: TGTGCCAGCACGGGGGCCTACAATGAGCAGTTCTTC. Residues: CASTGAYNEQFF.

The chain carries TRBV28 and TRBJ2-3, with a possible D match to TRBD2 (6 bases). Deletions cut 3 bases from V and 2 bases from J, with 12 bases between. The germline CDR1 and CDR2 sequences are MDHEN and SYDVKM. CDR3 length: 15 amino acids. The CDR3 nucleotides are TGTGCCAGCAGTTTGCCGGGAGCTACCACAGATACGCAGTATTTT. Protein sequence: CASSLPGATTDTQYF. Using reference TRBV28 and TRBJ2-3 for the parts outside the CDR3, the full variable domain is DVKVTQSSRYLVKRTGEKVFLECVQDMDHENMFWYRQDPGLGLRLIYFSYDVKMKEKGDIPEGYSVSREKKERFSLILESASTNQTSMYLCASSLPGATTDTQYFGPGTRLTVL.

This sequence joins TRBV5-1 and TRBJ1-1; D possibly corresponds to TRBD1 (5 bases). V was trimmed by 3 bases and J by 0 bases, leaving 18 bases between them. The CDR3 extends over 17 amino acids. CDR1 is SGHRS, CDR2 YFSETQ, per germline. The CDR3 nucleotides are TGCGCCAGCAGCTCCTGGGGGGTTGGGGTTTTGAACACTGAAGCTTTCTTT. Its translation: CASSSWGVGVLNTEAFF.